What follows are 12 T cell receptor beta chains derived from one specimen sequenced in a study of Graves' ophthalmopathy and Graves' hyperthyroidism. From RNA, the CDR3 regions of TCR beta chains were amplified and sequenced. First-round RT-PCR with HTBI primers preceded a second-round multiplex PCR. TCRdb called the multiplex PCR reads again in MiXCR, with one record for every CDR3 protein. Of about 550,000 distinct CDR3 sequences listed, 35% to 40% were seen once; the top ten hold 3.5% to 5%. Sequencing was carried out using peripheral blood or thyroid tissue (not recorded which). These receptors came from an adult man with Graves' hyperthyroidism.

Notes on this clonotype: No conserved phenylalanine or tryptophan ends this CDR3, so it is likely a read error. No DNA is shown, since the ends of the CDR3 on it are uncertain; the CDR3 is the one TCRdb lists. The rearrangement uses TRBV7-3 and TRBJ1-1; the D segment call TRBD1 is taken from the table without a DNA check. The CDR3 length equals 12 residues, ends included. Germline V CDR1 and CDR2: SGHTA, FQGTGA. Here the CDR3 reads CASSSRRDRANY.

This clonotype was recorded once. The V call is TRBV7-9, the J call TRBJ2-3, with TRBD1 identical over 12 bases. With V trimmed by 2 bases and J by 3 bases, 6 bases remained unmatched. This CDR3 is 17 amino acids long. Per the germline V gene, CDR1 is SEHNR and CDR2 is FQNEAQ (reference sequence). CDR3 in amino acids: CASSLPRDRGRTDTQYF. The CDR3 DNA is TGTGCCAGCAGCTTACCACGGGACAGGGGGCGAACAGATACGCAGTATTTT.

About this clonotype itself: A clone one base away is much larger, so this may be a read error. V and J are TRBV7-9 and TRBJ1-3, with D possibly matching TRBD1 (6 bases). The CDR3 length is 15 residues. Germline V gene data show CDR1 as SEHNR and CDR2 as FQNEAQ (reference sequence). CDR3 protein: CAGSQMDSSGNTIYF. As DNA, the CDR3 is TGTGCCGGCAGCCAGATGGACAGCTCTGGAAACACCATATATTTT.

This chain joins TRBV29-1 and TRBJ2-7; possibly TRBD1 or TRBD2 for D (7 bases each). CDR3 length equals 13 residues. The V gene lost 5 bases and the J gene lost 7 bases, with 18 bases spanning the gap. CDR1 is SQVTM and CDR2 is ANQGSEA in the germline V gene. CDR3 loop: CSVTGEGLGEQYF. For the CDR3, the DNA is TGCAGCGTTACAGGGGAGGGGTTGGGTGAGCAGTACTTC.

This chain joins TRBV7-8 and TRBJ2-5; 9 bases match TRBD1. V was clipped by 5 bases and J by 3 bases; unmatched bases: 4. Looked up from germline, CDR1 is SGHVS and CDR2 is FQNEAQ. The CDR3 length is 14 residues. CDR3 in DNA: TGTGCCAGCAGCACCCGGACAGGGGAAGAGACCCAGTACTTC. The encoded protein is CASSTRTGEETQYF.

This clonotype was seen at least ten times. The J gene is TRBJ2-5, the V gene TRBV7-3; 10 nucleotides match TRBD2. Germline loops: CDR1 SGHTA, CDR2 FQGTGA. This CDR3 has 15 amino acids. Unmatched junction bases numbered 8, after V lost 5 bases and J lost 5 bases. The CDR3 DNA reads TGTGCCAGCAGCAGAAGCGGGGGGGCAGGGGAGACCCAGTACTTC. Its protein is CASSRSGGAGETQYF.

As for this clonotype: A read error is possible here, since a much larger clone lies one base away. This chain links TRBV20-1 with TRBJ2-5; 12 positions agree with TRBD2. The germline CDR1 and CDR2 sequences are DFQATT and SNEGSKA (reference sequence). The CDR3 extends over 14 amino acids. In DNA, the CDR3 is TGCAGTGTTAGACTAGCGGGAGCGGGGGAGACCCAGTACTTC. This sequence encodes CSVRLAGAGETQYF.

The V call is TRBV7-9, the J call TRBJ2-7; the D call may be TRBD1 or TRBD2 (5 bases each). CDR1 and CDR2 (germline): SEHNR, FQNEAQ (reference sequence). The CDR3 contains 13 residues. V was cut by 4 bases and J by 7 bases, with 14 bases left in between. The CDR3 spells CASSWGTAGEQYF. The CDR3 region has the DNA TGTGCCAGCAGCTGGGGGACCGCGGGTGAGCAGTACTTC.

This clonotype occurred many times. The chain carries TRBV13 and TRBJ1-1; D is possibly TRBD1 (6 bases). The CDR3 is 17 residues long. The V end lost 4 bases, the J end lost 1 base, and 19 bases lay between the germline ends. CDR1 is PRHDT and CDR2 is FYEKMQ in the germline V gene (reference sequence). In DNA, the CDR3 is TGTGCCAGCAGCTCCCCTGCGGGGGGGCGCAGGAACACTGAAGCTTTCTTT. It codes for CASSSPAGGRRNTEAFF. The full variable domain, rest sourced from reference TRBV13 and TRBJ1-1, is AAGVIQSPRHLIKEKRETATLKCYPIPRHDTVYWYQQGPGQDPQFLISFYEKMQSDKGSIPDRFSAQQFSDYHSELNMSSLELGDSALYFCASSSPAGGRRNTEAFFGQGTRLTVV.

This clonotype was detected ten times or more. V usage is TRBV29-1 and J usage is TRBJ2-3; perhaps TRBD1 as D (6 bases). CDR3 length: 13 residues. Germline V gene data show CDR1 as SQVTM and CDR2 as ANQGSEA. The germline V and J ends were trimmed by 7 bases and 1 base, with 12 bases remaining between them. Here the CDR3 reads CSAEDRRTDTQYF. CDR3 sequence (DNA): TGCAGCGCTGAGGACAGACGCACAGATACGCAGTATTTT.

At least ten counts were recorded for this clonotype. The chain links TRBV20-1 to TRBJ2-5, with 7 bases lining up with TRBD1. Germline V lookup: CDR1 DFQATT, CDR2 SNEGSKA (reference sequence). This CDR3 spans 13 amino acids. V was pared by 3 bases and J by 3 bases, with 4 bases of the junction left unmatched. The CDR3 reads CSASRDSKETQYF. DNA of the CDR3: TGCAGTGCTAGTAGGGACAGCAAAGAGACCCAGTACTTC.

This clonotype showed up many times. The rearrangement links TRBV6-6 to TRBJ1-3; D is possibly TRBD1 (5 bases). The CDR3 covers 13 residues. Per the germline V gene, CDR1 is MNHNY and CDR2 is SVGAGI (reference sequence). V was shortened by 8 bases and J by 6 bases, with 14 bases between the two germline ends. CDR3 protein: CASQPGWENTIYF. CDR3 nucleotide sequence: TGTGCCAGCCAGCCAGGGTGGGAAAACACCATATATTTT.